This T cell receptor (beta chain) was recorded in a study of cytomegalovirus exposure and HLA in healthy donors. As for the study in general: Earlier findings included about 120 million unique TCR beta sequences obtained from 150 million to 200 million T cells.

The PCR ran on 60 Vbeta and 13 Jbeta primers. Profiling relied on immunoSEQ multiplex PCR, and the TCRdb table lists in-frame clones only, not all of them. Altogether roughly 89,000 clones are present, roughly 76% being singletons, with the ten largest covering around 2%. Germline lookup yields CDR1 SGHAT and CDR2 FQNNGV. Deletions cut 5 bases from V and 12 bases from J, with 14 bases between. The CDR3 is 12 amino acids. This clone has a handful of counts. Antigen unknown. Study-level points and caveats: TCR beta chain V- and J-gene trimming was linked, in a later analysis, to a missense variant in DCLRE1C.

The specimen sequenced was PBMCs. The chain couples TRBV11-2 to TRBJ2-1; D remains unclear. This sequence originates from a woman in her 30s in good health and CMV-seronegative. CDR3 in amino acids: CASSNPRIAQFF. CDR3 bases: TGTGCCAGCAGCAACCCTCGGATAGCGCAGTTCTTC.